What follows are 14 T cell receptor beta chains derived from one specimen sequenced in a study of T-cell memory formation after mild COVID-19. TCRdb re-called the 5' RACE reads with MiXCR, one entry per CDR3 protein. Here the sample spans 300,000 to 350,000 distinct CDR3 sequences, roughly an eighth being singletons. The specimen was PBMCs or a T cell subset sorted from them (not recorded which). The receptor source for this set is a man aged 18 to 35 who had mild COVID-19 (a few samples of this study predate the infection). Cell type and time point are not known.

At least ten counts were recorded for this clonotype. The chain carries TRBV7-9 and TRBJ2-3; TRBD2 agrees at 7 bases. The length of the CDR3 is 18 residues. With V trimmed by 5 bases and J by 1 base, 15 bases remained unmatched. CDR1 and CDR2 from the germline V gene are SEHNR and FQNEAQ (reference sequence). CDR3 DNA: TGTGCCAGCAGCCCCTCGACTAGCCCAATGGTTGGCACAGATACGCAGTATTTT. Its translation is CASSPSTSPMVGTDTQYF. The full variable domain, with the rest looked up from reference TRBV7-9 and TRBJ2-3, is DTGVSQNPRHKITKRGQNVTFRCDPISEHNRLYWYRQTLGQGPEFLTYFQNEAQLEKSRLLSDRFSAERPKGSFSTLEIQRTEQGDSAMYLCASSPSTSPMVGTDTQYFGPGTRLTVL.

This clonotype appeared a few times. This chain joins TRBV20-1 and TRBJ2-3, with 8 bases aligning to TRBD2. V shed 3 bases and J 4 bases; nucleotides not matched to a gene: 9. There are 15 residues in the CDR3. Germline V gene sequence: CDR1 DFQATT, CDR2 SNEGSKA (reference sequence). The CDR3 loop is CSASSPGLGADTQYF. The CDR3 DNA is TGCAGTGCTAGCAGCCCGGGACTAGGAGCAGATACGCAGTATTTT.

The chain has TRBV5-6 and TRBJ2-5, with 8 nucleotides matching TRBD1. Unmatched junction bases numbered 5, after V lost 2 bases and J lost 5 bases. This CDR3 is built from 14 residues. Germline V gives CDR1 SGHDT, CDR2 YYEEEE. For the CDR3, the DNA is TGTGCCAGCAGCTTTGGACAGGGCCGGGAGACCCAGTACTTC. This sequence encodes CASSFGQGRETQYF.

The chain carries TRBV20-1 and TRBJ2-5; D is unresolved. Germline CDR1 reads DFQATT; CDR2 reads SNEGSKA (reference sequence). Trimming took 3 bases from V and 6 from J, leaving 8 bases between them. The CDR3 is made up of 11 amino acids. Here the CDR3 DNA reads TGCAGTGCTAGGAGGATACAGACCCAGTACTTC. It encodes CSARRIQTQYF.

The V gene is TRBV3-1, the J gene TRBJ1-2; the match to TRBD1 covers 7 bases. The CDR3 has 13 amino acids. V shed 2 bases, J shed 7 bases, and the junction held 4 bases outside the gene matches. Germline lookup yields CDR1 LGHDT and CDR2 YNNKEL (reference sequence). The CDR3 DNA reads TGTGCCAGCAGCCAATTACAGGGGTCTGGCTACACCTTC. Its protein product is CASSQLQGSGYTF. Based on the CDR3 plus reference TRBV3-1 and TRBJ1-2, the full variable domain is DTAVSQTPKYLVTQMGNDKSIKCEQNLGHDTMYWYKQDSKKFLKIMFSYNNKELIINETVPNRFSPKSPDKAHLNLHINSLELGDSAVYFCASSQLQGSGYTFGSGTRLTVV.

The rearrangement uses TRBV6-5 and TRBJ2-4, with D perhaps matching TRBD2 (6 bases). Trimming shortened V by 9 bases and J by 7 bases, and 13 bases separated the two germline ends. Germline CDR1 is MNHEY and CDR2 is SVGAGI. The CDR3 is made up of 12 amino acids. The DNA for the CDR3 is TGTGCCAGGATGGGGGGAGTGAACATTCAGTACTTC. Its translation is CARMGGVNIQYF.

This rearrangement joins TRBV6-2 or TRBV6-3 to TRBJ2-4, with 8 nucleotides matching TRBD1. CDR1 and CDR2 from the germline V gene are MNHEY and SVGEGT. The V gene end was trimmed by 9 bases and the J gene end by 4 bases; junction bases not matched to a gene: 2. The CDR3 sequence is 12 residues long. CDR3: CASRQGKNIQYF. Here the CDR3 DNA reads TGTGCCAGTCGACAGGGGAAAAACATTCAGTACTTC.

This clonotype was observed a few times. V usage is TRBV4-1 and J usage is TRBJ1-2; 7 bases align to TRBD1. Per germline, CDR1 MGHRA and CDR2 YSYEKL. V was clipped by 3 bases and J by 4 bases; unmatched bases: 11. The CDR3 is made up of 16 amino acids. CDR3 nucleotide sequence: TGCGCCAGCAGCCAGGACGGACAGGCCCCTATCTATGGCTACACCTTC. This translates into CASSQDGQAPIYGYTF.

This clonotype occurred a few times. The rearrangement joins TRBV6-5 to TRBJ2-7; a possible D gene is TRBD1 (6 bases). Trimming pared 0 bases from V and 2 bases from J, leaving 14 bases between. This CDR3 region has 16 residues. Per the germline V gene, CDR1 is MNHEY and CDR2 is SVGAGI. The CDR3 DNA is TGTGCCAGCAGTTACTCGAGTCCAGGGACAACCTACGAGCAGTACTTC. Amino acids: CASSYSSPGTTYEQYF.

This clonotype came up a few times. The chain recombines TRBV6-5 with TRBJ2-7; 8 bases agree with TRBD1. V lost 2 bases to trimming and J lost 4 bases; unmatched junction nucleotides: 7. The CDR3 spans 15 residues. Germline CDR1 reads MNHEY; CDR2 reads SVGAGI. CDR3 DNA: TGTGCCAGCAGTTACGAAGGACAGGGTTGGTACGAGCAGTACTTC. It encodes CASSYEGQGWYEQYF.

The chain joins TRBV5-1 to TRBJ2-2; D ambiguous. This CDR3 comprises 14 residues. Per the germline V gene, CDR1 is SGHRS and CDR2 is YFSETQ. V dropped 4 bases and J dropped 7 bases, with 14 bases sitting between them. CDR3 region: CASSTSAHFGELFF. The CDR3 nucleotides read TGCGCCAGCAGCACAAGTGCTCATTTCGGGGAGCTGTTTTTT.

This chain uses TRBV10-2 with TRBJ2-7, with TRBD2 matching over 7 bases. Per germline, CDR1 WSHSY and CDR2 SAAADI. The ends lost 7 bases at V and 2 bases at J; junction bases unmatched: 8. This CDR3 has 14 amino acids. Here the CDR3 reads CASMDPTSTYEQYF. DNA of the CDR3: TGCGCCAGCATGGACCCGACTAGCACCTACGAGCAGTACTTC.

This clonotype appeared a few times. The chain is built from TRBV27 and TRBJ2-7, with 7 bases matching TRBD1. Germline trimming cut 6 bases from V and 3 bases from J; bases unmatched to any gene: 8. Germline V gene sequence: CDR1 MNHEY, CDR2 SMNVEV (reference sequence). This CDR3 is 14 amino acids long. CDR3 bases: TGTGCCAGCAGGGGCTTTCACAGGGGCTACGAGCAGTACTTC. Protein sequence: CASRGFHRGYEQYF.

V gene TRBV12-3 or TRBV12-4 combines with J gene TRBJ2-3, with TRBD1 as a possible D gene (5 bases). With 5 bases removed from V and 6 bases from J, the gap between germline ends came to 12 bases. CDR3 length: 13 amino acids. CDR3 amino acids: CASSAGHLDTQYF. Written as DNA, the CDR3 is TGTGCCAGCAGTGCCGGACACCTTGATACGCAGTATTTT.